Below, 16 T cell receptor beta chains from the same sample are listed, as sequenced in a study of shared clonotypes between healthy human individuals. Libraries were prepared by immunoSEQ multiplex PCR; TCRdb keeps only in-frame clonotypes and omits some of them. Here the sample spans some 790,000 clones, just under 75% being singletons. Sequences were obtained from memory CD4+ T cells sorted from blood. Subset specified: CD45RA-negative fraction. The receptors here all came from a woman in her twenties or thirties in good health.

As to this clone: Other DNA sequences in this specimen translate into the identical CDR3. The rearrangement uses TRBV5-1 and TRBJ1-1; D gene ambiguous. CDR3 length: 14 amino acids. CDR1 is SGHRS and CDR2 is YFSETQ in the germline V gene. The germline V and J ends were trimmed by 0 bases and 2 bases, with 8 bases remaining between them. The CDR3 DNA is TGCGCCAGCAGCTTGGTTGGCGGCAACACTGAAGCTTTCTTT. This gives the protein CASSLVGGNTEAFF. The full variable domain, rest sourced from reference TRBV5-1 and TRBJ1-1, is KAGVTQTPRYLIKTRGQQVTLSCSPISGHRSVSWYQQTPGQGLQFLFEYFSETQRNKGNFPGRFSGRQFSNSRSEMNVSTLELGDSALYLCASSLVGGNTEAFFGQGTRLTVV.

V and J are TRBV15 and TRBJ1-5; perhaps TRBD1 as D (5 bases). Looked up from germline, CDR1 is LNHNV and CDR2 is YYDKDF (reference sequence). The CDR3 has 13 amino acids. Trimming shortened V by 8 bases and J by 6 bases, and 14 bases separated the two germline ends. The DNA of the CDR3 is TGTGCCACCGGAACAGGCCCGACTCAGCCCCAGCATTTT. It is translated as CATGTGPTQPQHF.

This rearrangement joins TRBV27 to TRBJ1-4; TRBD1 is a possible D gene (6 bases). There are 15 residues in the CDR3. V was trimmed by 8 bases and J by 5 bases, leaving 18 bases between them. Per germline, CDR1 MNHEY and CDR2 SMNVEV (reference sequence). The CDR3 here is CASRALGAGNEKLFF. In DNA, the CDR3 is TGTGCCAGCCGTGCCTTGGGGGCGGGGAATGAAAAACTGTTTTTT.

The J gene is TRBJ2-7, the V gene TRBV7-8; 7 bases align to TRBD1. Germline V lookup: CDR1 SGHVS, CDR2 FQNEAQ. This CDR3 region has 14 residues. V trimming: 5 bases; J trimming: 5 bases; junction bases outside the gene matches: 9. Written as DNA, the CDR3 is TGTGCCAGCAGCGGGCGCGACAGGGTCAACGAGCAGTACTTC. Its protein is CASSGRDRVNEQYF.

This clone was recorded at least ten times. This chain connects TRBV5-4 to TRBJ2-7, with D possibly TRBD2 on 6 matching bases. This CDR3 has 15 amino acids. The ends were cut back, 2 bases at V and 4 bases at J, with 16 bases in the middle. CDR1 SGHNT and CDR2 YYREEE come from the germline V gene (reference sequence). CDR3 bases: TGTGCCAGCAGCTTAAAGCCTAGCGTGACTTACGAGCAGTACTTC. Its translation is CASSLKPSVTYEQYF.

V and J are TRBV2 and TRBJ1-3, with D perhaps TRBD1 (6 bases). Trimming stripped 0 bases from V and 2 bases from J, with 17 bases between. The CDR3 loop spans 18 amino acids. Germline CDR1 is SNHLY and CDR2 is FYNNEI. The CDR3 bases are TGTGCCAGCAGTGAAGCGAGGTTGGGGGGGCTAGCTGGAAACACCATATATTTT. Translating it yields CASSEARLGGLAGNTIYF.

V is TRBV18 and J is TRBJ2-3; 13 nucleotides match TRBD2. Germline V gives CDR1 KGHSH, CDR2 LQKENI. V lost 3 bases, J lost 5 bases, and 5 bases stayed unmatched. The CDR3 extends over 16 amino acids. The CDR3 is CASSPGLAGLGDTQYF. The CDR3 nucleotides read TGTGCCAGCTCACCGGGACTAGCGGGATTGGGAGATACGCAGTATTTT.

V gene TRBV7-9 combines with J gene TRBJ1-3; no reliable D call. The CDR3 has 13 residues. V was trimmed by 8 bases and J by 1 base, leaving 9 bases between them. Germline CDR1 SEHNR, CDR2 FQNEAQ (reference sequence). The CDR3 region has the DNA TGTGCCAGCTTAGGACGTTCTGGAAACACCATATATTTT. Translated: CASLGRSGNTIYF.

This clone was counted a few times. This chain links TRBV19 with TRBJ1-2; D gene uncertain. V lost 5 bases to trimming and J lost 5 bases, with 12 bases between them. Germline V gene lookup returns CDR1 LNHDA and CDR2 SQIVND (reference sequence). The CDR3 runs 13 residues. The CDR3 reads CASSGEVGYGYTF. In nucleotides, the CDR3 is TGTGCCAGTAGTGGTGAGGTCGGATATGGCTACACCTTC. Full variable domain (rest looked up from reference TRBV19 and TRBJ1-2): DGGITQSPKYLFRKEGQNVTLSCEQNLNHDAMYWYRQDPGQGLRLIYYSQIVNDFQKGDIAEGYSVSREKKESFPLTVTSAQKNPTAFYLCASSGEVGYGYTFGSGTRLTVV.

In its sample, this clone was seen once. A much larger clone differs from this one at a single base, so this may be a read error. Without the conserved terminal phenylalanine or tryptophan, this CDR3 likely stems from a read error. CDR3 nucleotides: TGTGCCACCGGGACGGGGAACACTGAAGCTTTCCTT. Protein: CATGTGNTEAFL. This chain connects TRBV19 to TRBJ1-1, with D possibly TRBD1 on 5 matching bases. The germline V and J ends were trimmed by 10 bases and 1 base, with 10 bases remaining between them. Germline values: CDR1 LNHDA, CDR2 SQIVND (reference sequence). CDR3 length: 12 amino acids.

This clone was seen a few times. The chain couples TRBV10-1 to TRBJ1-1, with D uncertain. Germline V gene sequence: CDR1 WNHNN, CDR2 SYGVQD (reference sequence). Between the trimmed V and J ends, which lost 4 bases and 5 bases, there was a span of 14 bases. The CDR3 is 14 residues long. The CDR3 is CASSVNRLGTEAFF. The CDR3 DNA is TGCGCCAGCAGTGTTAACCGCCTGGGGACTGAAGCTTTCTTT.

The CDR3 loop is CASSLPVGGLFF. In DNA, the CDR3 is TGTGCCAGCAGTTTACCTGTGGGAGGACTGTTTTTT. The J gene is TRBJ1-4, the V gene TRBV28; D ambiguous. CDR1 is MDHEN, CDR2 SYDVKM, per germline. There are 12 residues in the CDR3. Trimming removed 2 bases from V and 13 bases from J, with 11 bases in between.

The genes are TRBV2 and TRBJ2-1; TRBD2 matches 7 bases. Germline trimming cut 4 bases from V and 6 bases from J; bases unmatched to any gene: 0. The CDR3 contains 12 residues. Germline V gives CDR1 SNHLY, CDR2 FYNNEI. The DNA of the CDR3 is TGTGCCAGCAGTGGGACTAGCAATGAGCAGTTCTTC. This codes for CASSGTSNEQFF. The whole variable domain, filled in from reference TRBV2 and TRBJ2-1, reads EPEVTQTPSHQVTQMGQEVILRCVPISNHLYFYWYRQILGQKVEFLVSFYNNEISEKSEIFDDQFSVERPDGSNFTLKIRSTKLEDSAMYFCASSGTSNEQFFGPGTRLTVL.

The chain combines TRBV11-2 with TRBJ2-4; no clear D gene. V gave up 2 bases and J gave up 5 bases, with 7 bases separating them. CDR3 length equals 13 residues. Germline-derived CDR1 and CDR2 are SGHAT and FQNNGV. In DNA form, the CDR3 reads TGTGCCAGCAGCTTAAAGTTTCAAAACATTCAGTACTTC. Translated: CASSLKFQNIQYF. Combining the CDR3 with reference TRBV11-2 and TRBJ2-4 gives the whole variable domain EAGVAQSPRYKIIEKRQSVAFWCNPISGHATLYWYQQILGQGPKLLIQFQNNGVVDDSQLPKDRFSAERLKGVDSTLKIQPAKLEDSAVYLCASSLKFQNIQYFGAGTRLSVL.

The rearrangement links TRBV19 to TRBJ1-1; D gene ambiguous. Trimming cost V 7 bases and J 0 bases, with 6 bases left between them. The germline CDR1 and CDR2 sequences are LNHDA and SQIVND (reference sequence). CDR3 length: 12 amino acids. The CDR3 DNA sequence: TGTGCCAGTACAGCTTTGAACACTGAAGCTTTCTTT. Encoded protein: CASTALNTEAFF.

The V and J genes are TRBV27 and TRBJ2-1, with 10 bases aligning to TRBD2. The V gene's germline CDR1 is MNHEY and CDR2 SMNVEV (reference sequence). The CDR3 is 15 residues long. V was clipped by 3 bases and J by 6 bases; unmatched bases: 5. The CDR3 DNA reads as TGTGCCAGCAGTTTCGAACTAGCGGGGACCAATGAGCAGTTCTTC. Its translation: CASSFELAGTNEQFF.